One sample yielded the 31 T cell receptor beta chains listed below, sequenced in a study of cytomegalovirus exposure and HLA in healthy donors. The study ran its PCR with 60 Vbeta and 13 Jbeta primers. Repertoires were generated with immunoSEQ multiplex PCR, while TCRdb's copy carries only in-frame clones and drops some. The sample yields some 100,000 clones, about 80% seen once. Sequencing was done on a sample of PBMCs. Receptor source: a female donor in good health and CMV-seropositive.

CDR3 loop: CASSSRGGRQETQYF. The CDR3 region has the DNA TGTGCCAGCAGTTCCCGGGGGGGGCGGCAAGAGACCCAGTACTTC. The chain uses TRBV6-1 and TRBJ2-5, with TRBD2 identical over 8 bases. The CDR3 extends over 15 amino acids. The V segment lost 5 bases and the J segment 2 bases; nucleotides outside the gene matches: 7. Germline CDR1 and CDR2: MNHNS and SASEGT.

The CDR3, as DNA: TGTGCCAGCAGTTTATTCTCAGGGGCAGGGACCTACGAGCAGTACTTC. Translated: CASSLFSGAGTYEQYF. The chain recombines TRBV27 with TRBJ2-7, with D possibly matching TRBD1 (6 bases). This CDR3 contains 16 residues. V dropped 1 base and J dropped 2 bases, with 15 bases sitting between them. CDR1 is MNHEY, CDR2 SMNVEV, per germline (reference sequence).

The table lists this clone with a count of one. The chain carries TRBV5-1 and TRBJ2-5; maybe TRBD2 (7 bases). Trimming cost V 7 bases and J 5 bases, with 15 bases left between them. Germline V gene lookup returns CDR1 SGHRS and CDR2 YFSETQ. The CDR3 spans 13 residues. In nucleotides, the CDR3 is TGCGCCAGCGGAGGACTAGGGGGTGAGACCCAGTACTTC. The encoded protein is CASGGLGGETQYF.

The chain combines TRBV18 with TRBJ2-5, with 11 bases matching TRBD1. From germline, CDR1 is KGHSH and CDR2 LQKENI. V dropped 3 bases and J dropped 4; count of bases not matched to a gene: 7. There are 16 residues in the CDR3. The CDR3: CASSPAHGTGGETQYF. For the CDR3, the DNA is TGTGCCAGCTCACCCGCTCACGGGACAGGGGGAGAGACCCAGTACTTC.

The table lists this clone with a few counts. This chain joins TRBV6-5 and TRBJ1-4; unclear D gene. Germline V gene sequence: CDR1 MNHEY, CDR2 SVGAGI. The CDR3 runs 15 residues. V lost 7 bases and J lost 0, with 12 bases in between. This CDR3 is CASTSGSTTNEKLFF. The CDR3 bases are TGTGCCAGCACCTCGGGGAGCACAACTAATGAAAAACTGTTTTTT.

The CDR3 region has the DNA TGTGCCAGCAGTTTATTAGGGGGCGGGTACCAAGAGACCCAGTACTTC. Protein: CASSLLGGGYQETQYF. The chain recombines TRBV27 with TRBJ2-5; 7 bases are shared with TRBD1. Trimming cost V 1 base and J 0 bases; bases outside gene matches: 5. CDR3 length: 16 residues. Looked up from germline, CDR1 is MNHEY and CDR2 is SMNVEV (reference sequence).

The CDR3 region is CASSSPGDRAYGYTF. The CDR3 DNA follows: TGTGCCAGCAGTTCCCCCGGGGACAGGGCATATGGCTACACCTTC. The chain joins TRBV6-5 to TRBJ1-2; 9 nucleotides line up with TRBD1. The ends lost 4 bases at V and 5 bases at J; junction bases unmatched: 8. The CDR3 extends over 15 amino acids. The germline V gene encodes CDR1 MNHEY and CDR2 SVGAGI.

The chain recombines TRBV19 with TRBJ2-5, with TRBD2 matching over 9 bases. J gave up 5 bases and V 5 bases, and 18 bases lay outside the gene matches. The length of the CDR3 is 18 residues. Germline CDR1 is LNHDA and CDR2 is SQIVND (reference sequence). The CDR3 sequence is CASSPGWGSGGQEETQYF. The CDR3 DNA is TGTGCCAGTAGTCCGGGGTGGGGTAGCGGGGGCCAGGAGGAGACCCAGTACTTC.

The chain has TRBV7-9 and TRBJ2-7, with TRBD1 matching 8 bases. J gave up 9 bases and V 6 bases, and 7 bases lay outside the gene matches. This CDR3 region has 12 residues. The germline gives CDR1 SEHNR, CDR2 FQNEAQ (reference sequence). CDR3 nucleotide sequence: TGTGCCAGCAGGGCCGACAGGGGAAGGCAGTACTTC. This encodes CASRADRGRQYF.

This rearrangement joins TRBV14 to TRBJ2-7, with TRBD1 as a possible D gene (5 bases). Germline V gene sequence: CDR1 SGHDN, CDR2 FVKESK. The V and J ends lost 1 base and 5 bases respectively, with 12 bases between them. This CDR3 contains 14 residues. The DNA of the CDR3 is TGTGCCAGCAGCCAAGTGTCAGGGCTCGACGAGCAGTACTTC. Protein product: CASSQVSGLDEQYF.

This clone came up once. The chain uses TRBV15 and TRBJ2-7; D is perhaps TRBD2 (7 bases). The CDR3 totals 15 residues. Germline CDR1 and CDR2: LNHNV and YYDKDF (reference sequence). V was pared by 3 bases and J by 2 bases, with 14 bases between. CDR3 in amino acids: CATSRELGGAYEQYF. The CDR3 DNA reads as TGTGCCACCAGCAGGGAACTAGGGGGGGCCTACGAGCAGTACTTC.

The chain couples TRBV6-5 to TRBJ2-2; TRBD2 aligns across 7 bases. The CDR3 is 14 amino acids. The junction had 6 bases not matched to a gene; V was cut back by 7 bases and J by 4 bases. The germline CDR1 and CDR2 sequences are MNHEY and SVGAGI. The CDR3, as DNA: TGTGCCAGCAAGGTGGGACTACTCACCGGGGAGCTGTTTTTT. It translates to CASKVGLLTGELFF.

This sequence joins TRBV7-2 and TRBJ2-2, with 11 positions matching TRBD2. CDR3 size: 16 residues. Unmatched junction bases numbered 6, after V lost 5 bases and J lost 4 bases. Germline CDR1 SGHTA, CDR2 FQGNSA. CDR3 sequence (DNA): TGTGCCAGCAGCATTAGCGGGGGGGCCACCACCGGGGAGCTGTTTTTT. Its protein is CASSISGGATTGELFF.

The chain couples TRBV27 to TRBJ2-1; TRBD2 matches 12 bases. Germline V gene data show CDR1 as MNHEY and CDR2 as SMNVEV (reference sequence). V was clipped by 3 bases and J by 8 bases; unmatched bases: 5. The CDR3 runs to 15 residues. The CDR3 bases are TGTGCCAGCAGTTTCGGTCCTAGCGGGAGGGATGAGCAGTTCTTC. Residues: CASSFGPSGRDEQFF.

This clone has a single count. This chain uses TRBV6-5 with TRBJ1-2; TRBD1 matches at 11 bases. The CDR3 is 14 residues long. The V gene end was trimmed by 5 bases and the J gene end by 8 bases; junction bases not matched to a gene: 7. CDR1 is MNHEY, CDR2 SVGAGI, per germline. CDR3 sequence reads: CASSPGQGAWGYTF. As DNA, the CDR3 is TGTGCCAGCAGTCCCGGACAGGGGGCGTGGGGCTACACCTTC.

The chain joins TRBV19 to TRBJ2-5, with D possibly being TRBD2 (6 bases). Germline V gene lookup returns CDR1 LNHDA and CDR2 SQIVND (reference sequence). This CDR3 is built from 12 residues. Trimming left V 3 bases short and J 5 bases short, with 7 bases between. The CDR3 sequence: CASSIGGETQYF. Written as DNA, the CDR3 is TGTGCCAGTAGTATCGGAGGGGAGACCCAGTACTTC.

V usage is TRBV15 and J usage is TRBJ2-6; 8 bases agree with TRBD1. The CDR3 runs 17 residues. V gave up 3 bases and J gave up 2 bases; unmatched junction bases: 6. Per germline, CDR1 LNHNV and CDR2 YYDKDF (reference sequence). CDR3 nucleotides: TGTGCCACCAGCAGTTCCGAGACAGGGGCTGGGGCCAACGTCCTGACTTTC. Protein product: CATSSSETGAGANVLTF.

V and J are TRBV18 and TRBJ2-7; TRBD1 might be the D (5 bases). Germline V gene sequence: CDR1 KGHSH, CDR2 LQKENI. The CDR3 has 15 amino acids. V lost 1 base and J 1 base, leaving 11 bases between the germline ends. CDR3 in amino acids: CASSPRTHTSYEQYF. The CDR3 DNA is TGTGCCAGCTCACCACGGACACACACTTCCTACGAGCAGTACTTC.

The chain uses TRBV19 and TRBJ1-1; no reliable D call. This CDR3 is 17 amino acids long. Germline V lookup: CDR1 LNHDA, CDR2 SQIVND (reference sequence). V was cut by 7 bases and J by 5 bases, with 26 bases left in between. The CDR3 region is CASKMRAQAGITTEAFF. For the CDR3, the DNA is TGTGCCAGTAAGATGAGGGCCCAGGCCGGGATTACGACTGAAGCTTTCTTT.

This sequence joins TRBV11-2 and TRBJ2-3; 7 bases map to TRBD2. Germline lookup yields CDR1 SGHAT and CDR2 FQNNGV. The CDR3 runs to 16 residues. Trimming at V came to 3 bases and at J to 2 bases, leaving 8 bases not matched to a gene. CDR3 coding DNA: TGTGCCAGCAGCTTTAGTGGAGCGGGAAACACAGATACGCAGTATTTT. It translates to CASSFSGAGNTDTQYF.

This chain uses TRBV5-1 with TRBJ2-2; 14 positions agree with TRBD2. The germline gives CDR1 SGHRS, CDR2 YFSETQ. The CDR3 runs 16 residues. Trimming took 3 bases from V and 7 from J; bases not matched to a gene: 5. Here the CDR3 reads CASSSGLAGDIGELFF. CDR3 in DNA: TGCGCCAGCAGCTCGGGACTAGCGGGAGATATCGGGGAGCTGTTTTTT.

The V gene is TRBV11-2, the J gene TRBJ2-1, with D possibly being TRBD2 (6 bases). CDR3 length: 13 residues. V was trimmed by 5 bases and J by 12 bases, leaving 17 bases between them. The germline V gene has CDR1 SGHAT and CDR2 FQNNGV. CDR3 sequence reads: CASSPTYMGGQFF. The CDR3, as DNA: TGTGCCAGCAGCCCCACCTACATGGGAGGGCAGTTCTTC. Full variable domain (missing parts from reference TRBV11-2 and TRBJ2-1): EAGVAQSPRYKIIEKRQSVAFWCNPISGHATLYWYQQILGQGPKLLIQFQNNGVVDDSQLPKDRFSAERLKGVDSTLKIQPAKLEDSAVYLCASSPTYMGGQFFGPGTRLTVL.

Points on this clone: Other DNA sequences in this specimen translate into the identical CDR3. The chain recombines TRBV5-4 with TRBJ2-7; TRBD1 might be the D (5 bases). Trimming left V 8 bases short and J 2 bases short, with 20 bases between. The CDR3 covers 15 residues. In germline, CDR1 is SGHNT, CDR2 YYREEE (reference sequence). The CDR3 region has the DNA TGTGCCAGTAGCCCCAGGTTTGGGGCGGCCTACGAGCAGTACTTC. It codes for CASSPRFGAAYEQYF.

This clone was recorded a few times. One end of the junction is discordant with germline, which a read error may explain. In DNA, the CDR3 is TGTTCCAGCAGCCGACAGGGCGATCAGCCCCAGCATTTT. Translation gives CSSSRQGDQPQHF. The chain recombines TRBV7-9 with TRBJ1-5, with 7 bases matching TRBD1. Germline values: CDR1 SEHNR, CDR2 FQNEAQ (reference sequence). There are 13 residues in the CDR3.

This clone was seen only a few times. The chain recombines TRBV6-5 with TRBJ1-5; 7 bases align to TRBD1. The CDR3 runs to 15 residues. Unmatched junction bases numbered 3, after V lost 0 bases and J lost 4 bases. CDR1 MNHEY and CDR2 SVGAGI come from the germline V gene. CDR3 protein: CASSYSTGPNQPQHF. As DNA, the CDR3 is TGTGCCAGCAGTTACTCGACAGGGCCGAATCAGCCCCAGCATTTT.

The CDR3 bases are TGTGCCAGCAGCTCGGGTTACTCCTACGAGCAGTACTTC. This codes for CASSSGYSYEQYF. J is TRBJ2-7 and V is TRBV7-9, with D unresolved. The CDR3 spans 13 residues. Germline V gives CDR1 SEHNR, CDR2 FQNEAQ (reference sequence). The germline V and J ends were trimmed by 4 bases and 0 bases, with 7 bases remaining between them.

The rearrangement uses TRBV27 and TRBJ2-1; 10 nucleotides agree with TRBD2. From germline, CDR1 is MNHEY and CDR2 SMNVEV (reference sequence). V gave up 3 bases and J gave up 8 bases; unmatched junction bases: 4. The CDR3 has 14 residues. CDR3 loop: CASSFLAGGDEQFF. Written as DNA, the CDR3 is TGTGCCAGCAGTTTTTTAGCGGGGGGCGATGAGCAGTTCTTC.

The genes are TRBV2 and TRBJ1-6; the match to TRBD1 covers 8 bases. Germline assignment: CDR1 SNHLY and CDR2 FYNNEI. Trimming removed 8 bases from V and 1 base from J; junction bases left unmatched: 7. The CDR3 spans 16 residues. The CDR3 sequence: CASGWTGSSYNSPLHF. The CDR3 DNA sequence: TGTGCCAGCGGTTGGACAGGGTCTTCCTATAATTCACCCCTCCACTTT.

The CDR3 here is CASSYTHRQSNSYEQYF. The CDR3 nucleotides are TGTGCCAGCAGTTACACCCACCGACAGTCCAACTCCTACGAGCAGTACTTC. The V call is TRBV6-7, the J call TRBJ2-7; D is perhaps TRBD1 (5 bases). TRBV6-7 carries the ORF label, with uncertain function. The CDR3 length is 17 residues. Trimming pared 2 bases from V and 0 bases from J, leaving 17 bases between.

The chain combines TRBV4-2 with TRBJ2-5; a possible D gene is TRBD2 (6 bases). There are 16 residues in the CDR3. V was cut by 0 bases and J by 0 bases, with 11 bases left in between. Looked up from germline, CDR1 is LGHNA and CDR2 is YNFKEQ. CDR3 DNA: TGTGCCAGCAGCCAAGAGGAGGGTCTGTACCAAGAGACCCAGTACTTC. The encoded protein is CASSQEEGLYQETQYF.

CDR3 DNA sequence: TGTGCCAGTACCATTAGTGGTTATGGCTACACCTTC. Encoded protein: CASTISGYGYTF. The J gene is TRBJ1-2, the V gene TRBV19; D is unclear. Germline V CDR1 and CDR2: LNHDA, SQIVND (reference sequence). Between the trimmed V and J ends, which lost 7 bases and 5 bases, there was a span of 11 bases. This CDR3 has 12 residues.